Sequencing of this TCR beta chain was carried out in a study of long-term antiretroviral therapy in people with HIV. V was clipped by 2 bases and J by 10 bases; unmatched bases: 4. Germline V gene lookup returns CDR1 KGHSH and CDR2 LQKENI. The CDR3 spans 12 residues. Researchers ran immunoSEQ v3.0 at survey level. For every sample, sequencing targeted about 40,000-50,000 T-cell genomes. Clones were sequenced by immunoSEQ multiplex PCR, and TCRdb holds only the in-frame ones, with some missing. The table has around 16,000 clones, around four fifths seen once. Broader study findings: The study found that diversity rose after ART but stayed below transplant donor controls.

Concerning this clone: The antigen is not known.

Every single participant having HIV got treatment inside the United States. Every specimen held between roughly 1-11 million cryopreserved PBMC. These were thawed and washed before DNA extraction. The J gene is TRBJ1-1, the V gene TRBV18; 7 positions match TRBD1. Sequenced here: unsorted PBMCs, sampled more than 3.1 years after starting antiretroviral therapy. The sequence came from a woman in her thirties or forties with HIV. CDR3 in amino acids: CASSPDREAAFF. As DNA, the CDR3 is TGTGCCAGCTCACCAGACAGGGAGGCAGCTTTCTTT.